This T cell receptor (beta chain) stems from a study of T cells in women clearing cervical HPV infection. About the study: Controls were women whose single incident HPV16 infection cleared within 12 months without precancer or cancer. Study-wide points: CIN3+ cases had significantly higher TCR richness than controls; evenness did not differ.

Trimming removed 1 base from V and 1 base from J; junction bases left unmatched: 3. This CDR3 has 15 residues. CDR1 and CDR2 (germline): SGHNT, YYREEE (reference sequence). Here immunoSEQ multiplex PCR was the method, and the copy in TCRdb shows in-frame clones only, minus some. This table holds 15,000 to 20,000 clones. A remark on this clone: The antigen is not known. The read terminates 3 residues before the CDR3 end, so the remaining end is supplied by the germline J gene.

The sequence derives from a woman between 18 and 69 years old with a cervical HPV16 infection that either progressed to CIN3+ or cleared (not recorded which). The chain links TRBV5-4 to TRBJ2-7; 9 positions match TRBD2. The sample consisted of blood buffy coat. The covered CDR3 bases are TGTGCCAGCAGCTTGAGTAGCGGGAGTTCCTACGAG. This codes for CASSLSSGSSYE. The CDR3 in full is CASSLSSGSSYEQYF.